This TCR beta chain was observed in a study of cytomegalovirus exposure and HLA in healthy donors. Study conclusions and caveats: A later analysis found that most CMV-associated TCR beta chains appeared HLA-restricted. The study flagged fewer than 200 TCR beta chains as cytomegalovirus-associated. HLA allele associations emerged for about 16,000 TCR beta sequences in a later analysis, at 0.05 false discovery rate.

As regards this clone: The antigen is unknown.

The PCR was carried out with 60 Vbeta primers and 13 Jbeta primers. Sequencing used immunoSEQ multiplex PCR; TCRdb keeps in-frame clones, though not all of them. The repertoire holds approximately 130,000 clones, with roughly 88% as singletons. CDR1 is LGHNA, CDR2 YNFKEQ, per germline. The CDR3 is 13 residues long. Between the trimmed V and J ends, which lost 0 bases and 7 bases, there was a span of 9 bases. This clonotype was obtained from a man aged 45-60 years in good health and CMV-seronegative. The chain employs TRBV4-2 and TRBJ1-2; D gene ambiguous. Sequenced input: PBMCs. CDR3 nucleotide sequence: TGTGCCAGCAGCCAAGATGTGGGGAGTGGCTACACCTTC. This translates into CASSQDVGSGYTF.